This T cell receptor (beta chain) was recovered during a study of cytomegalovirus exposure and HLA in healthy donors. Study-wide findings and caveats: For most subjects, TCR beta sequences were reported to predict HLA-A and HLA-B alleles with accuracy. In a later analysis, V- and J-gene trimming of beta chains associated with a DCLRE1C missense variant, replicated independently.

V shed 6 bases, J shed 7 bases, and the junction held 1 base outside the gene matches. CDR1 and CDR2 (germline): SEHNR, FQNEAQ (reference sequence). This CDR3 region has 12 residues. PCR used 60 Vbeta primers and 13 Jbeta primers. Sequencing was performed with immunoSEQ multiplex PCR; in TCRdb, only in-frame clones are kept and a portion is missing. Of 110,000 or so clones listed, approximately 79% were seen once; the top ten hold about 15%. This clone was counted once. No antigen is known for it. Sequencing input: PBMCs. The clonotype comes from a middle-aged man in good health and CMV-seropositive. The rearrangement links TRBV7-9 to TRBJ2-1; 9 nucleotides align to TRBD1. The CDR3 sequence is CASSGQGNEQFF. The CDR3 coding sequence is TGTGCCAGCAGTGGACAGGGGAATGAGCAGTTCTTC.